This T cell receptor (beta chain) was obtained from a study of blood T cells in healthy people across ages. Study-wide results and limits: Donor CMV status, an unknown factor, possibly confounded changes in expanded clonotypes.

The CDR3 spans 13 residues. CDR1 and CDR2 (germline): DFQATT, SNEGSKA (reference sequence). The ends were cut back, 0 bases at V and 2 bases at J, with 4 bases in the middle. As to this clonotype: Its target is not known.

It was with a sample-barcoded 5' primer and a J-beta primer mix that a second PCR of roughly 7 to 12 cycles was run. TCRdb itself ran the 5' RACE reads through MiXCR, one entry per CDR3 protein. Altogether roughly 800,000 distinct CDR3 sequences are present, roughly 25% being singletons, with the ten largest covering about 2.9%. Separately, the same data were catalogued under a study of T cells of mothers and their children. This second study notes: Material was donated by three healthy Caucasian mothers and their six children.

The source of this sequence is a boy aged 5-17 years in good health. The chain couples TRBV20-1 to TRBJ1-4; D gene ambiguous. The specimen was blood. CDR3 sequence: CSAREATNEKLFF. CDR3 in DNA: TGCAGTGCTAGAGAAGCGACTAATGAAAAACTGTTTTTT.